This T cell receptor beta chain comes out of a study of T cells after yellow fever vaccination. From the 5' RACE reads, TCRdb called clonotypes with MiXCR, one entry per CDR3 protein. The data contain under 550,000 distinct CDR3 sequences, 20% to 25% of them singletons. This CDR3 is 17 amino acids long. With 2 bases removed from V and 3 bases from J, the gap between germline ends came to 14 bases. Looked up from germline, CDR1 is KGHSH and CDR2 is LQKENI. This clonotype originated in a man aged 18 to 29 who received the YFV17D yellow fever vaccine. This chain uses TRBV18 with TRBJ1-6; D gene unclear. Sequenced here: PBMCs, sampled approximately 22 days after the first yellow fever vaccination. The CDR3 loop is CASSPIGIAVYNSPLHF. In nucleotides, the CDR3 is TGTGCCAGCTCACCAATAGGGATCGCCGTCTATAATTCACCCCTCCACTTT.